Sequencing of this T cell receptor beta chain was carried out in a study of T cell repertoires in cytomegalovirus infection. Overall study context: Selected CMV epitopes included recently identified HLA-C-restricted ones as well as well-studied HLA-B-restricted ones. Carrying CMV and the relevant HLA type showed in public TCR beta signatures. Study results and limitations: CMV carriers having the relevant HLA were flagged by cumulative public TCR beta family frequency.

Turning to this clonotype: Its antigen is not identified.

This CDR3 is 13 amino acids long. V was trimmed by 5 bases and J by 1 base, leaving 11 bases between them. CDR1 and CDR2 from the germline V gene are SQVTM and ANQGSEA. TCRdb processed the reads anew with MiXCR; each CDR3 protein has one entry. The table records approximately 990,000 distinct CDR3 sequences, 31% of them present only once. This specimen was cultured CD8+ T cells from PBMCs, taken from culture after CMV antigen stimulation. This clonotype was sampled from a human donor in good health (CMV status not recorded). Some clones in this sample may be carry-over from other donors' samples. The V and J genes are TRBV29-1 and TRBJ1-2, with D tentatively TRBD1 (6 bases). The CDR3 sequence is CSVMGAINYGYTF. CDR3 bases: TGCAGCGTTATGGGGGCGATTAACTATGGCTACACCTTC.